This T cell receptor (beta chain) was sequenced during a study of blood T cell repertoires in COVID-19. Study at large: Samples came from the United States, Italy and Spain, spanning acute and convalescent COVID-19.

This CDR3 comprises 13 residues. With 7 bases removed from V and 5 bases from J, the gap between germline ends came to 12 bases. In the original analysis: Amplified reference gene primers provided the basis for estimating nucleated cell counts. Clones were sequenced by immunoSEQ multiplex PCR, and TCRdb holds only the in-frame ones, with some missing. V and J calls and clone size follow that table, whereas D and trimming were derived from the DNA. The profile covers about 53,000 clones, with about 77% appearing a single time and around two fifths taken by the ten largest. The chain has TRBV12-3 or TRBV12-4 and TRBJ2-1; tentative D call: TRBD1 (5 bases). The receptor was isolated from a man aged 70-80 years with active or convalescent COVID-19. Material for sequencing was peripheral blood. As DNA, the CDR3 is TGTGCCAGCAACCTGGACACTCACAATGAGCAGTTCTTC. Translated, it gives CASNLDTHNEQFF.